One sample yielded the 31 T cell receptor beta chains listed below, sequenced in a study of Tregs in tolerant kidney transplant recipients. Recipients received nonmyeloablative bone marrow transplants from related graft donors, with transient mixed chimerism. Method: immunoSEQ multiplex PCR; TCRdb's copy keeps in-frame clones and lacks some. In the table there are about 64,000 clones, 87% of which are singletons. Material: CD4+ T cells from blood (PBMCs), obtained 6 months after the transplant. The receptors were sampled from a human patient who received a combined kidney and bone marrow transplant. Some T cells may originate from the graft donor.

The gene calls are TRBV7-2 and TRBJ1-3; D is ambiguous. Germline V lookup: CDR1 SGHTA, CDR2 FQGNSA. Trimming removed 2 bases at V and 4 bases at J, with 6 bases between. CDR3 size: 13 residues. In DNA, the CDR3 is TGTGCCAGCAGCTTAAAACAGGGAAACACCATATATTTT. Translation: CASSLKQGNTIYF. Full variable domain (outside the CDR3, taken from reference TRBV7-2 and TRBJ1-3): GAGVSQSPSNKVTEKGKDVELRCDPISGHTALYWYRQSLGQGLEFLIYFQGNSAPDKSGLPSDRFSAERTGGSVSTLTIQRTQQEDSAVYLCASSLKQGNTIYFGEGSWLTVV.

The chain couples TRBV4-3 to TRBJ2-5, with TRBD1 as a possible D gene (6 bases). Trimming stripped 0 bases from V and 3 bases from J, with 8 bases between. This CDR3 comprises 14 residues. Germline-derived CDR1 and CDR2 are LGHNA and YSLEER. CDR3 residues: CASSQDTGKETQYF. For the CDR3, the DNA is TGCGCCAGCAGCCAAGATACAGGGAAAGAGACCCAGTACTTC.

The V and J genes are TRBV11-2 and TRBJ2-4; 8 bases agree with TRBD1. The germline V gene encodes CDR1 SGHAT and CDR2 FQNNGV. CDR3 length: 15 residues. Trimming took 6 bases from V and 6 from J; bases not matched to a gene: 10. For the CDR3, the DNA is TGTGCCAGCAGTGTACAGGGGGTTGGTGGAAACATTCAGTACTTC. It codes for CASSVQGVGGNIQYF.

CDR3 nucleotide sequence: TGTGCCAGCAGCTTAGATGGCAGGGAAAACACTGAAGCTTTCTTT. It translates to CASSLDGRENTEAFF. The chain joins TRBV7-2 to TRBJ1-1; possibly TRBD1 for D (5 bases). The germline V gene has CDR1 SGHTA and CDR2 FQGNSA. V lost 1 base, J lost 2 bases, and 11 bases lay in between. The CDR3 extends over 15 amino acids.

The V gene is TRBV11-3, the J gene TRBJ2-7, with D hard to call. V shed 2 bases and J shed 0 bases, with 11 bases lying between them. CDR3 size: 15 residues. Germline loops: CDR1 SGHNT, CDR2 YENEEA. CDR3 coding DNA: TGTGCCAGCAGCTTATATGGCGCGGACTCCTACGAGCAGTACTTC. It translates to CASSLYGADSYEQYF.

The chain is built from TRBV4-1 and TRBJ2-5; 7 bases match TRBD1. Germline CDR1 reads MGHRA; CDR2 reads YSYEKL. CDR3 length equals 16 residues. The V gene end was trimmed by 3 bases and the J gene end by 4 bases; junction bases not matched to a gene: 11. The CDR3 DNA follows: TGCGCCAGCAGCCAGGCTATAACAGGGGCCGGAGAGACCCAGTACTTC. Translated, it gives CASSQAITGAGETQYF.

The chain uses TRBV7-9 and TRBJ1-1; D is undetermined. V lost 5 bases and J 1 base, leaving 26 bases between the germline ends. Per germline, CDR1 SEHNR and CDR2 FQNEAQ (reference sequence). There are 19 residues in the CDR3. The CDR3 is CASSHPQGRGWHGNTEAFF. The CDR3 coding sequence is TGTGCCAGCAGCCACCCCCAAGGTCGGGGATGGCACGGGAACACTGAAGCTTTCTTT.

CDR3: CASSYSGGAWDTEAFF. CDR3 nucleotide sequence: TGTGCCAGCAGTTACTCAGGGGGGGCCTGGGACACTGAAGCTTTCTTT. This chain connects TRBV6-5 to TRBJ1-1; the D gene is possibly TRBD1 (6 bases). Trimming pared 0 bases from V and 3 bases from J, leaving 14 bases between. CDR1 MNHEY and CDR2 SVGAGI come from the germline V gene. CDR3 length: 16 residues.

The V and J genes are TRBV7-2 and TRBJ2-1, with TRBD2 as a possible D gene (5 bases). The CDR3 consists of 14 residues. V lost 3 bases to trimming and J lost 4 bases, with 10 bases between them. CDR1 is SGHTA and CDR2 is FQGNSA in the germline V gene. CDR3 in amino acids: CASSFSSGYNEQFF. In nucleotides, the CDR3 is TGTGCCAGCAGCTTTAGCTCGGGATACAATGAGCAGTTCTTC.

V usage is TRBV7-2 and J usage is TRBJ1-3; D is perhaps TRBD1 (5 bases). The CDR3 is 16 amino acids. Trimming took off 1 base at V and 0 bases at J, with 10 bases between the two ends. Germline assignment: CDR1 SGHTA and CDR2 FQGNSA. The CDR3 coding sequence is TGTGCCAGCAGCTTAGGGGGGGTCTACTCTGGAAACACCATATATTTT. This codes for CASSLGGVYSGNTIYF.

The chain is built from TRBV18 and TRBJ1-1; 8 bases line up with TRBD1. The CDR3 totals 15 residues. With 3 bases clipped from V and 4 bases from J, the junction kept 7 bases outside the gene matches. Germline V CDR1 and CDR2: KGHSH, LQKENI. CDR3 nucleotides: TGTGCCAGCTCACCTTTCTCGGACAGGGTCACTGAAGCTTTCTTT. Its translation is CASSPFSDRVTEAFF. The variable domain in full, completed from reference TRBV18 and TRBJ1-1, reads NAGVMQNPRHLVRRRGQEARLRCSPMKGHSHVYWYRQLPEEGLKFMVYLQKENIIDESGMPKERFSAEFPKEGPSILRIQQVVRGDSAAYFCASSPFSDRVTEAFFGQGTRLTVV.

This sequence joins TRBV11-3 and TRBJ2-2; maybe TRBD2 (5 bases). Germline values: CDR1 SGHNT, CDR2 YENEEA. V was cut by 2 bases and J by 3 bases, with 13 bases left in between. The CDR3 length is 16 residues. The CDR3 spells CASSLNRREYTGELFF. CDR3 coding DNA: TGTGCCAGCAGCTTAAACCGTAGGGAGTACACCGGGGAGCTGTTTTTT.

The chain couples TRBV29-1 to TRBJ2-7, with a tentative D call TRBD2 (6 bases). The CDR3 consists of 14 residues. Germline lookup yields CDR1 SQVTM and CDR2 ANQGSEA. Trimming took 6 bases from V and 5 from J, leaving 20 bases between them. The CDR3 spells CSVEYWRGPNEQYF. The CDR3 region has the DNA TGCAGCGTCGAATATTGGCGGGGTCCCAACGAGCAGTACTTC.

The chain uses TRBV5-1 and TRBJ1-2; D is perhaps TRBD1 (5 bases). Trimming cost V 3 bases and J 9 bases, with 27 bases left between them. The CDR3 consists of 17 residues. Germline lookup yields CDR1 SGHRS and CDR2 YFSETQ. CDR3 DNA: TGCGCCAGCAGCTCCGTGAGGACACGACTTCTTAAACAAAGCTACACCTTC. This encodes CASSSVRTRLLKQSYTF.

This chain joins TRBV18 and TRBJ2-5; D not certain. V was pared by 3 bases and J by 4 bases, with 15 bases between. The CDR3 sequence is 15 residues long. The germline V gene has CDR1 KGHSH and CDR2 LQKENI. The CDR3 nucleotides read TGTGCCAGCTCACCGGCGTCCCCAGGTGGAGAGACCCAGTACTTC. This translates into CASSPASPGGETQYF.

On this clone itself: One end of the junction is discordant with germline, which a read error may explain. The chain's CDR3 is CAGRAVYEQFF. The CDR3 DNA reads as TGTGCCGGGAGGGCTGTTTATGAGCAGTTCTTC. This chain joins TRBV30 and TRBJ2-1; the match to TRBD2 covers 7 bases. This CDR3 is built from 11 residues. CDR1 is GTSNPN and CDR2 is SVGIG in the germline V gene (reference sequence).

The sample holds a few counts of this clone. This CDR3 reads CASSTKTGDGYTF. In DNA form, the CDR3 reads TGTGCCAGCAGCACGAAAACAGGGGATGGCTACACCTTC. The chain is built from TRBV7-2 and TRBJ1-2, with TRBD1 identical over 7 bases. The CDR3 loop spans 13 amino acids. Looked up from germline, CDR1 is SGHTA and CDR2 is FQGNSA. With V trimmed by 5 bases and J by 6 bases, 6 bases remained unmatched. Together with reference TRBV7-2 and TRBJ1-2, the CDR3 gives the full variable domain: GAGVSQSPSNKVTEKGKDVELRCDPISGHTALYWYRQSLGQGLEFLIYFQGNSAPDKSGLPSDRFSAERTGGSVSTLTIQRTQQEDSAVYLCASSTKTGDGYTFGSGTRLTVV.

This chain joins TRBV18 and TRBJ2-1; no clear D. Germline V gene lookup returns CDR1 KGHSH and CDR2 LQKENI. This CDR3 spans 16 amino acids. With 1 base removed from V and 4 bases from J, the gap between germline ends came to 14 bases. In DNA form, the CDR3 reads TGTGCCAGCTCACCACTCGATTCTAGTCAGTACAATGAGCAGTTCTTC. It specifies CASSPLDSSQYNEQFF.

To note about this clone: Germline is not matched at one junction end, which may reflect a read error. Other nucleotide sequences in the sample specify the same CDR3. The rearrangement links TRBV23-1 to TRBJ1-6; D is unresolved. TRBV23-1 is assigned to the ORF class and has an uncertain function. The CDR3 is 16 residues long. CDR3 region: CASSPWTGFYNSPLHF. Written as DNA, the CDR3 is TGCGCCAGCAGTCCATGGACGGGATTTTATAATTCCCCCCTCCACTTT.

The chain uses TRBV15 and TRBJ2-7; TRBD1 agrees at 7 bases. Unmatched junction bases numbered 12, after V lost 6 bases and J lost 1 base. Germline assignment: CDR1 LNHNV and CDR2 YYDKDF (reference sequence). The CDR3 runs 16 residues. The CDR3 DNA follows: TGTGCCACCAGTCAAGCCAGGGGGTCCTTTTCCTACGAGCAGTACTTC. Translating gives CATSQARGSFSYEQYF.

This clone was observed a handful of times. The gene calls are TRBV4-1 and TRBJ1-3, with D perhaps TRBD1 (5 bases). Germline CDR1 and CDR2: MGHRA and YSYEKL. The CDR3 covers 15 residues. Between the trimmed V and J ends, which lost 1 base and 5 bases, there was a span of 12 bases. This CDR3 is CASSQGRGERNTIYF. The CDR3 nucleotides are TGCGCCAGCAGCCAAGGGCGGGGGGAGAGAAACACCATATATTTT.

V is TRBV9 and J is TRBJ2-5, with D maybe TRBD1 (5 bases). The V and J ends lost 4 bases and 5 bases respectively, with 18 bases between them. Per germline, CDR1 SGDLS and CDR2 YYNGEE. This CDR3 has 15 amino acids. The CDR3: CASSPARAGWETQYF. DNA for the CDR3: TGTGCCAGCAGCCCCGCTCGAGCAGGGTGGGAGACCCAGTACTTC.

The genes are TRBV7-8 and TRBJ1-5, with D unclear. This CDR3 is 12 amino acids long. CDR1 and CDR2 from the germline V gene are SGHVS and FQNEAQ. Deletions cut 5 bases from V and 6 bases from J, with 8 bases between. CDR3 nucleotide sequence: TGTGCCAGCAGCACTAAAGTTCAGCCCCAGCATTTT. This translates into CASSTKVQPQHF.

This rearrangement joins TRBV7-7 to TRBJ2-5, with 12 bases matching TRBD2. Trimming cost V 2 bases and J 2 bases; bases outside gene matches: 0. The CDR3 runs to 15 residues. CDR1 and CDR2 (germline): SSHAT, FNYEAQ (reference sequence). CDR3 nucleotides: TGTGCCAGCAGCTTACTAGCGGGGGGGCAAGAGACCCAGTACTTC. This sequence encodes CASSLLAGGQETQYF.

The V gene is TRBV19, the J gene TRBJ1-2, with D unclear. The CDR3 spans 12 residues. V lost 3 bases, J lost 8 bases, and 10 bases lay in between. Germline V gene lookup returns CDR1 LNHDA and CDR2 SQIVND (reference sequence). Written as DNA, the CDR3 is TGTGCCAGTAGTATGGCGGGGTTCGGCTACACCTTC. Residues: CASSMAGFGYTF.

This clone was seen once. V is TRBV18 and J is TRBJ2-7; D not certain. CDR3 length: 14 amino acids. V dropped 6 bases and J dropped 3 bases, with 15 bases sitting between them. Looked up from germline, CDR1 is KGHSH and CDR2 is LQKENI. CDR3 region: CASSPARAHYEQYF. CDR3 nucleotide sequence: TGTGCCAGCTCTCCTGCTAGAGCCCACTACGAGCAGTACTTC. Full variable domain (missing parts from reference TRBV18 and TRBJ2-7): NAGVMQNPRHLVRRRGQEARLRCSPMKGHSHVYWYRQLPEEGLKFMVYLQKENIIDESGMPKERFSAEFPKEGPSILRIQQVVRGDSAAYFCASSPARAHYEQYFGPGTRLTVT.

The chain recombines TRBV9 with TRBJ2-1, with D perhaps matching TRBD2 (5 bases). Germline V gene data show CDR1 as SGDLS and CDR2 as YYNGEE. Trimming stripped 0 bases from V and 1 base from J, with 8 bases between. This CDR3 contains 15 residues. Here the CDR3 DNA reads TGTGCCAGCAGCGTAGGTGCGGGTTCCTACAATGAGCAGTTCTTC. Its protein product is CASSVGAGSYNEQFF.

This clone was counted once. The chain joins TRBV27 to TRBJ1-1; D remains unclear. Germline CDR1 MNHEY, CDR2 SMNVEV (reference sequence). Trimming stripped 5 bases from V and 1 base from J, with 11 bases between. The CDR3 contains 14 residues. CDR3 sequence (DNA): TGTGCCAGCAGTATCCTGGGGAGGAACACTGAAGCTTTCTTT. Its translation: CASSILGRNTEAFF.

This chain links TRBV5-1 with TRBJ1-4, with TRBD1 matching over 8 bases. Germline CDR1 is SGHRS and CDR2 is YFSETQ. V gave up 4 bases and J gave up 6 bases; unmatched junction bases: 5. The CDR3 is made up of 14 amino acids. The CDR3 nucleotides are TGCGCCAGCAGCGTACAGGGGGGGGATGAAAAACTGTTTTTT. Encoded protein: CASSVQGGDEKLFF.

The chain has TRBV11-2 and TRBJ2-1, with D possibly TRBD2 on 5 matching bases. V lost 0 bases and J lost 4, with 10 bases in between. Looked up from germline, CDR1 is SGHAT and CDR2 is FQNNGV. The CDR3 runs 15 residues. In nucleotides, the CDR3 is TGTGCCAGCAGCTTAGAAGGCACTAGATACAATGAGCAGTTCTTC. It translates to CASSLEGTRYNEQFF.

CDR3 sequence (DNA): TGTGCCAGCAGGCCTGGGGGGACAACTAATGAAAAACTGTTTTTT. Encoded protein: CASRPGGTTNEKLFF. This chain uses TRBV5-4 with TRBJ1-4, with D maybe TRBD1 (5 bases). This CDR3 is built from 15 residues. CDR1 and CDR2 from the germline V gene are SGHNT and YYREEE (reference sequence). Trimming removed 5 bases at V and 0 bases at J, with 11 bases between.